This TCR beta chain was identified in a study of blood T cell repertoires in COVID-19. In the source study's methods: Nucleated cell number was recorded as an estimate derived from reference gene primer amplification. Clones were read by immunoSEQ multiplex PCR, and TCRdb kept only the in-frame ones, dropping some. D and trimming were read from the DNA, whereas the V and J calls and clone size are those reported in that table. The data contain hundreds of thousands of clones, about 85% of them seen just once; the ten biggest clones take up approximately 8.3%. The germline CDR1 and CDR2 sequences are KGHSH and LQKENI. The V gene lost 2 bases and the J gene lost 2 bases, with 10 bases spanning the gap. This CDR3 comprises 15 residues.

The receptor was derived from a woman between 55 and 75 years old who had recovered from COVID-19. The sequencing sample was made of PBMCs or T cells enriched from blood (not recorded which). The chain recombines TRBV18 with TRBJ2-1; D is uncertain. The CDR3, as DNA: TGTGCCAGCTCACCAGGGCGAGACACCTACAATGAGCAGTTCTTC. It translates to CASSPGRDTYNEQFF.